This T cell receptor (beta chain) was recovered during a study of blood T cell repertoires in COVID-19. The CDR3 is 14 amino acids. With V trimmed by 1 base and J by 15 bases, 10 bases remained unmatched. CDR1 and CDR2 (germline): SGHTA, FQGNSA. Per the original data handling: The assay estimated nucleated cells by amplifying reference gene primers. Clones were read by immunoSEQ multiplex PCR, and TCRdb kept only the in-frame ones, dropping some. V and J calls and clone size are copied from that table; D and trimming were computed from the DNA. The data show roughly 300,000 clones, with around 82% seen just once and approximately 1.3% held by the top ten. This clone was observed a handful of times.

The genes are TRBV7-2 and TRBJ2-1; TRBD2 aligns across 9 bases. The clonotype originates from a woman between 45 and 65 years old with acute or convalescent COVID-19. Specimen: peripheral blood. The CDR3, as DNA: TGTGCCAGCAGCTTAGTAGTGCGGGGGGGCCAGCCGTTCTTC. Translation gives CASSLVVRGGQPFF.